The 21 T cell receptor beta chains below were found in one sample sequenced in a study of regulatory T cells in long-lasting Graves disease. The time point here: newly diagnosed GD, antithyroid drugs for less than 3 months. With RNA extracted from PBMCs as input, the TCR library was made. Arm-PCR with iRepertoire HTBI primers amplified the CDR3 regions for these TCR beta libraries. Using its own MiXCR run on the multiplex PCR reads, TCRdb lists one record per CDR3 protein. This table holds 510,000 or so distinct CDR3 sequences, around 12% found once. These data were also filed under a second study, of T cells in Graves' hyperthyroidism and ophthalmopathy.

The sample in question was peripheral blood mononuclear cells (PBMCs), obtained at new diagnosis, from a patient treated with antithyroid drugs. These receptors were obtained from a woman aged 30 to 39 with Graves disease.

There are a few counts of this clonotype. The chain uses TRBV20-1 and TRBJ1-2; 9 nucleotides line up with TRBD1. This CDR3 comprises 19 residues. V lost 0 bases and J lost 1; bases outside the gene matches: 15. CDR1 and CDR2 from the germline V gene are DFQATT and SNEGSKA (reference sequence). The CDR3 sequence: CSARDPWGPGTGNNYGYTF. CDR3 coding DNA: TGCAGTGCTAGAGATCCATGGGGCCCCGGGACAGGGAATAACTATGGCTACACCTTC.

This clonotype was counted a few times. The CDR3 reads CASMGGGSYNEQFF. DNA of the CDR3: TGTGCCAGCATGGGGGGGGGGTCGTACAATGAGCAGTTCTTC. The V call is TRBV28, the J call TRBJ2-1; 7 positions match TRBD2. This CDR3 has 14 residues. Trimming took 7 bases from V and 4 from J; bases not matched to a gene: 7. Germline V CDR1 and CDR2: MDHEN, SYDVKM.

The chain combines TRBV6-1 with TRBJ1-6, with 7 bases identical to TRBD1. Germline trimming cut 3 bases from V and 6 bases from J; bases unmatched to any gene: 2. In germline, CDR1 is MNHNS, CDR2 SASEGT. The CDR3 runs to 14 residues. The CDR3 coding sequence is TGTGCCAGCAGTGAGAGACAGGGTAATTCACCCCTCCACTTT. Translating gives CASSERQGNSPLHF.

This clonotype occurred many times. The CDR3 loop reads CASRSGGRGTDTQYF. CDR3 sequence (DNA): TGTGCCAGCAGGTCCGGCGGGAGGGGCACAGATACGCAGTATTTT. The rearrangement links TRBV6-2 or TRBV6-3 to TRBJ2-3; 9 bases are a match to TRBD2. The CDR3 consists of 15 residues. Germline CDR1 MNHEY, CDR2 SVGEGT. J lost 1 base, V lost 6 bases, and 5 bases had no gene match.

This clonotype was seen at least ten times. This chain joins TRBV11-1 and TRBJ1-6; D may be TRBD1 (5 bases). With 2 bases removed from V and 6 bases from J, the gap between germline ends came to 8 bases. Germline V gene sequence: CDR1 SGHAT, CDR2 FQDESV (reference sequence). The CDR3 extends over 14 amino acids. The CDR3 DNA reads as TGTGCCAGCAGCTTACAGGGATCTAATTCACCCCTCCACTTT. Translation: CASSLQGSNSPLHF.

This clonotype was recorded at least ten times. The chain uses TRBV2 and TRBJ1-5; weak D call: TRBD1 (5 bases). V was clipped by 6 bases and J by 10 bases, with 16 bases between them. The CDR3 is 13 amino acids. Germline V lookup: CDR1 SNHLY, CDR2 FYNNEI. This CDR3 is CASRPGLGVPQHF. The CDR3, as DNA: TGTGCCAGCAGGCCGGGACTGGGGGTACCCCAGCATTTT.

Details on this clonotype: It is likely a read error: a sequence one base away is far more abundant. The chain carries TRBV11-3 and TRBJ1-5; no clear D. The germline V gene has CDR1 SGHNT and CDR2 YENEEA. This CDR3 has 15 residues. CDR3 sequence (DNA): TGTGCCAGCAGCTTAACCACAGCCAGCAATCAGCCCCTGCATTTT. Its protein product is CASSLTTASNQPLHF.

The gene calls are TRBV18 and TRBJ1-4; D not certain. Germline V CDR1 and CDR2: KGHSH, LQKENI. Trimming took off 2 bases at V and 8 bases at J, with 9 bases between the two ends. This CDR3 has 13 amino acids. CDR3 DNA: TGTGCCAGCTCACCAAATGAGGGAGAAAAACTGTTTTTT. The encoded protein is CASSPNEGEKLFF.

This clonotype was detected ten times or more. The chain has TRBV20-1 and TRBJ1-4; 9 positions match TRBD1. The CDR3 spans 14 residues. Per germline, CDR1 DFQATT and CDR2 SNEGSKA (reference sequence). V lost 5 bases, J lost 10 bases, and 11 bases stayed unmatched. The CDR3 loop is CSARTGTGTGKLFF. The CDR3 DNA follows: TGCAGTGCTCGAACCGGGACAGGGACGGGAAAACTGTTTTTT.

There are a few counts of this clonotype. The V call is TRBV30, the J call TRBJ2-7, with TRBD2 matching 12 bases. CDR1 and CDR2 from the germline V gene are GTSNPN and SVGIG (reference sequence). The CDR3 covers 13 residues. The trim removed 7 bases at V and 3 bases at J, leaving 4 bases unmatched. The CDR3: CAYLGLAGYEQYF. CDR3 sequence (DNA): TGTGCCTACCTGGGACTAGCGGGCTACGAGCAGTACTTC.

As concerns this clonotype: At one end, the junction sequence differs from germline, possibly due to a read error. In DNA, the CDR3 is TGCAGTGCTAGAGGAGATAGCAATCAGCCCAAGCATTTT. Protein: CSARGDSNQPKHF. The chain links TRBV20-1 to TRBJ1-5; no clear D gene. The germline V gene encodes CDR1 DFQATT and CDR2 SNEGSKA (reference sequence). The CDR3 contains 13 residues.

This clonotype has at least ten counts. The V gene is TRBV9, the J gene TRBJ2-1; TRBD2 might be the D (5 bases). Germline CDR1 and CDR2: SGDLS and YYNGEE. The V end was cut by 4 bases, the J end by 9 bases, with 20 bases between. The CDR3 is made up of 15 amino acids. The CDR3 region has the DNA TGTGCCAGCAGCCAAAGCAGTACTAAGAGGGCTGAGCAGTTCTTC. Translating it yields CASSQSSTKRAEQFF.

This clonotype was counted many times. The CDR3 sequence: CASSYSTRATDTQYF. The CDR3 coding sequence is TGTGCCAGCAGTTACTCGACAAGGGCTACAGATACGCAGTATTTT. The chain couples TRBV6-2 or TRBV6-3 to TRBJ2-3; D unclear. The CDR3 covers 15 residues. Trimming took off 0 bases at V and 3 bases at J, with 10 bases between the two ends. Germline CDR1 MNHEY, CDR2 SVGEGT.

This clonotype occurred many times. The chain carries TRBV3-1 and TRBJ2-1; D remains ambiguous. V was cut by 0 bases and J by 1 base, with 13 bases left in between. The germline V gene has CDR1 LGHDT and CDR2 YNNKEL (reference sequence). The CDR3 is made up of 17 amino acids. CDR3 amino acids: CASSQDELPYSYNEQFF. CDR3 sequence (DNA): TGTGCCAGCAGCCAAGACGAGCTCCCTTATTCCTACAATGAGCAGTTCTTC.

This clonotype was observed at least ten times. The J gene is TRBJ2-5, the V gene TRBV28; no firm D call. Germline CDR1 reads MDHEN; CDR2 reads SYDVKM. V was pared by 10 bases and J by 4 bases, with 16 bases between. This CDR3 has 13 amino acids. CDR3 nucleotides: TGTGCCATACGGACCCGCCGAGGAGAGACCCAGTACTTC. This encodes CAIRTRRGETQYF.

This clonotype occurred many times. J is TRBJ1-4 and V is TRBV20-1, with unresolved D. The germline V gene encodes CDR1 DFQATT and CDR2 SNEGSKA (reference sequence). CDR3 length equals 13 residues. Trimming removed 7 bases at V and 0 bases at J, with 9 bases between. CDR3 amino acids: CSGYQATNEKLFF. In nucleotides, the CDR3 is TGCAGTGGGTACCAAGCAACTAATGAAAAACTGTTTTTT.

This clonotype was found many times. This sequence joins TRBV30 and TRBJ1-5, with D perhaps matching TRBD1 (5 bases). This CDR3 contains 14 residues. Germline lookup yields CDR1 GTSNPN and CDR2 SVGIG (reference sequence). V shed 2 bases and J shed 4 bases, with 12 bases lying between them. Here the CDR3 reads CAWSLWGSNQPQHF. The CDR3 coding sequence is TGTGCCTGGAGTCTTTGGGGGAGTAATCAGCCCCAGCATTTT.

Many counts were recorded for this clonotype. The gene calls are TRBV11-2 and TRBJ2-1; TRBD1 is a possible D gene (6 bases). The CDR3 spans 15 residues. Per the germline V gene, CDR1 is SGHAT and CDR2 is FQNNGV. V was shortened by 4 bases and J by 7 bases, with 17 bases between the two germline ends. The CDR3 loop reads CASSSRGAGENEQFF. The DNA of the CDR3 is TGTGCCAGCAGCTCCCGTGGGGCAGGGGAGAATGAGCAGTTCTTC.

This clonotype was counted at least ten times. The V and J genes are TRBV10-3 and TRBJ1-1; D is unclear. V was cut by 0 bases and J by 0 bases, with 2 bases left in between. CDR3 length: 13 residues. The V gene's germline CDR1 is ENHRY and CDR2 SYGVKD. The chain's CDR3 is CAISESMNTEAFF. CDR3 nucleotide sequence: TGTGCCATCAGTGAGTCAATGAACACTGAAGCTTTCTTT.

This clonotype was observed at least ten times. The chain joins TRBV12-3 or TRBV12-4 to TRBJ2-7; D is possibly TRBD1 (5 bases). The CDR3 totals 15 residues. Trimming shortened V by 8 bases and J by 2 bases, and 19 bases separated the two germline ends. CDR3 in amino acids: CASGLIQGTTYEQYF. The CDR3 DNA sequence: TGTGCCAGCGGCTTGATCCAGGGTACTACCTACGAGCAGTACTTC.

Ten or more counts support this clonotype. The V and J genes are TRBV6-2 or TRBV6-3 and TRBJ2-1; 11 nucleotides match TRBD1. V trimming: 8 bases; J trimming: 9 bases; junction bases outside the gene matches: 9. The CDR3 totals 14 residues. Germline CDR1 is MNHEY and CDR2 is SVGEGT. The CDR3: CASHGTGGQVEQFF. CDR3 in DNA: TGTGCCAGCCACGGGACAGGGGGTCAGGTTGAGCAGTTCTTC.